The 5 T cell receptor beta chains below were found in one sample sequenced in a study of cytomegalovirus exposure and HLA in healthy donors. The PCR contained 60 Vbeta and 13 Jbeta primers. Repertoires were generated with immunoSEQ multiplex PCR, while TCRdb's copy carries only in-frame clones and drops some. The sample lists 150,000 to 200,000 clones; roughly four fifths were seen once. Sequencing input: PBMCs. The receptors originated from a man aged 40-49 years in good health and CMV-seronegative.

The rearrangement links TRBV7-3 to TRBJ2-2, with a possible D match to TRBD1 (6 bases). The V end was cut by 6 bases, the J end by 7 bases, with 12 bases between. In germline, CDR1 is SGHTA, CDR2 FQGTGA. This CDR3 is 13 amino acids long. CDR3 protein: CASSERGIGELFF. The CDR3 DNA follows: TGTGCCAGCAGTGAAAGGGGGATCGGGGAGCTGTTTTTT.

The chain employs TRBV28 and TRBJ2-5; TRBD1 is a possible D gene (6 bases). Trimming took off 7 bases at V and 1 base at J, with 16 bases between the two ends. This CDR3 is 15 amino acids long. The germline V gene has CDR1 MDHEN and CDR2 SYDVKM. CDR3 in amino acids: CASITLIQGQETQYF. DNA for the CDR3: TGTGCCAGCATCACTCTTATACAGGGCCAAGAGACCCAGTACTTC.

This chain joins TRBV29-1 and TRBJ1-2; no firm D call. The germline CDR1 and CDR2 sequences are SQVTM and ANQGSEA. Between the trimmed V and J ends, which lost 4 bases and 3 bases, there was a span of 12 bases. The CDR3 consists of 13 residues. The CDR3 region has the DNA TGCAGCGTTGGTTCCGGGAGCTACTATGGCTACACCTTC. Amino acids: CSVGSGSYYGYTF. The full variable domain, in which reference TRBV29-1 and TRBJ1-2 provide the parts outside the CDR3, is SAVISQKPSRDICQRGTSLTIQCQVDSQVTMMFWYRQQPGQSLTLIATANQGSEATYESGFVIDKFPISRPNLTFSTLTVSNMSPEDSSIYLCSVGSGSYYGYTFGSGTRLTVV.

The chain joins TRBV28 to TRBJ2-5, with 12 bases lining up with TRBD2. Germline CDR1 MDHEN, CDR2 SYDVKM. CDR3 length: 17 amino acids. The trim removed 6 bases at V and 4 bases at J, leaving 12 bases unmatched. The CDR3 here is CASRDLAGGYEAETQYF. In DNA, the CDR3 is TGTGCCAGCAGGGACCTAGCGGGAGGGTACGAGGCAGAGACCCAGTACTTC.

V and J are TRBV10-3 and TRBJ2-3; 7 bases match TRBD1. V was pared by 2 bases and J by 4 bases, with 6 bases of the junction left unmatched. CDR1 is ENHRY and CDR2 is SYGVKD in the germline V gene. CDR3 size: 15 residues. CDR3 sequence: CAISELQGSPDTQYF. The CDR3 nucleotides read TGTGCCATCAGTGAGCTACAGGGGTCCCCAGATACGCAGTATTTT.